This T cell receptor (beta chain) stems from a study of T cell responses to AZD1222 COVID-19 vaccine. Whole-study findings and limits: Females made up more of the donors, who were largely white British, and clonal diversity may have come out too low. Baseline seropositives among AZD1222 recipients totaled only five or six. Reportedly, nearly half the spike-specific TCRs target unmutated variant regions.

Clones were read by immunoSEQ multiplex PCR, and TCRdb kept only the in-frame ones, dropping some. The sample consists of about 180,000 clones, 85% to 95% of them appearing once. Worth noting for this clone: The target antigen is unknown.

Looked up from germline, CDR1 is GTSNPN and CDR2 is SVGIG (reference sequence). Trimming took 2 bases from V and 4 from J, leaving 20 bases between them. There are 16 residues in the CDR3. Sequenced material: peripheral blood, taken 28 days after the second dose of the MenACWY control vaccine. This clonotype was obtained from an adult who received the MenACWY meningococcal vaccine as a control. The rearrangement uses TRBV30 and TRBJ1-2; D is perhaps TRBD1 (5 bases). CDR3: CAWSPREGPYFYGYTF. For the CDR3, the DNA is TGTGCCTGGAGTCCTAGGGAGGGGCCCTATTTCTATGGCTACACCTTC.